Each of the 27 T cell receptor beta chains below was sequenced from the same sample in a study of cytomegalovirus exposure and HLA in healthy donors. The PCR ran on 60 Vbeta and 13 Jbeta primers. The repertoire was sequenced with immunoSEQ multiplex PCR; TCRdb's copy has only in-frame clones and lacks some. The sample has some 200,000 clones, around 80% seen once. Specimen: PBMCs. Receptor source: a boy between 2 and 10 years old in good health and CMV-seronegative.

The V call is TRBV27, the J call TRBJ1-2; D is possibly TRBD1 (6 bases). The CDR3 is 13 amino acids. Germline loops: CDR1 MNHEY, CDR2 SMNVEV (reference sequence). Trimming removed 6 bases from V and 8 bases from J, with 16 bases in between. This chain's CDR3 is CASRFGGAAGYTF. The DNA for the CDR3 is TGTGCCAGCAGGTTCGGGGGGGCGGCCGGCTACACCTTC.

The chain couples TRBV19 to TRBJ2-3; 7 positions match TRBD2. CDR3 length: 17 amino acids. Germline V lookup: CDR1 LNHDA, CDR2 SQIVND (reference sequence). J lost 3 bases, V lost 1 base, and 10 bases had no gene match. In nucleotides, the CDR3 is TGTGCCAGTAGTATAGGGGAGGGAGGGAGATGGACAGATACGCAGTATTTT. Its translation is CASSIGEGGRWTDTQYF.

The rearrangement joins TRBV11-1 to TRBJ2-1; unclear D gene. The CDR3 is 16 residues long. Looked up from germline, CDR1 is SGHAT and CDR2 is FQDESV (reference sequence). V lost 1 base to trimming and J lost 8 bases, with 18 bases between them. CDR3 DNA sequence: TGTGCCAGCAGCTTAGTGAAGTTCTTGTCAGGCGATGAGCAGTTCTTC. Translation gives CASSLVKFLSGDEQFF.

This clone appeared a single time. The chain joins TRBV6-5 to TRBJ2-7, with a weak D call TRBD2 (5 bases). There are 14 residues in the CDR3. Germline V gives CDR1 MNHEY, CDR2 SVGAGI. The ends were cut back, 10 bases at V and 2 bases at J, with 18 bases in the middle. In DNA, the CDR3 is TGTGCCACCCAATCATTCCGGGGAGCCTACGAGCAGTACTTC. Its translation: CATQSFRGAYEQYF.

CDR3 residues: CASSSIGGSETQYF. CDR3 DNA: TGTGCCAGCAGCTCAATTGGGGGCTCAGAGACCCAGTACTTC. The genes are TRBV7-9 and TRBJ2-5; D is possibly TRBD1 (6 bases). V dropped 4 bases and J dropped 4 bases, with 13 bases sitting between them. Germline-derived CDR1 and CDR2 are SEHNR and FQNEAQ (reference sequence). This CDR3 is built from 14 residues.

J is TRBJ1-2 and V is TRBV6-6; TRBD1 matches 8 bases. The J segment lost 0 bases and the V segment lost 6 bases, leaving 9 bases of the junction unmatched. Looked up from germline, CDR1 is MNHNY and CDR2 is SVGAGI (reference sequence). This CDR3 is 16 amino acids long. CDR3 bases: TGTGCCAGCAGACCCGACAGGGGCCCCTCTAACTATGGCTACACCTTC. It is translated as CASRPDRGPSNYGYTF.

V usage is TRBV4-2 and J usage is TRBJ2-1; D gene ambiguous. This CDR3 spans 16 amino acids. CDR1 and CDR2 (germline): LGHNA, YNFKEQ. Trimming left V 3 bases short and J 0 bases short, with 12 bases between. In nucleotides, the CDR3 is TGTGCCAGCAGCCATCCCAGCGAGAGCTCCTACAATGAGCAGTTCTTC. Residues: CASSHPSESSYNEQFF.

V is TRBV30 and J is TRBJ2-7, with 7 positions matching TRBD1. CDR1 is GTSNPN, CDR2 SVGIG, per germline (reference sequence). CDR3 length: 15 amino acids. Trimming took 0 bases from V and 3 from J; bases not matched to a gene: 8. In nucleotides, the CDR3 is TGTGCCTGGAGTGTAGGGGGCATAGCCTACTACGAGCAGTACTTC. It specifies CAWSVGGIAYYEQYF.

This rearrangement joins TRBV7-8 to TRBJ2-7, with 7 bases lining up with TRBD1. This CDR3 spans 13 amino acids. Germline V lookup: CDR1 SGHVS, CDR2 FQNEAQ. The V and J ends lost 5 bases and 9 bases, in that order; junction bases with no gene match: 10. CDR3 DNA: TGTGCCAGCAGCGGGACAGTTCTACGGGGGCAGTACTTC. Its protein product is CASSGTVLRGQYF.

This chain links TRBV6-5 with TRBJ2-2, with D hard to call. Germline CDR1 reads MNHEY; CDR2 reads SVGAGI. CDR3 length: 13 residues. V was trimmed by 5 bases and J by 4 bases, leaving 8 bases between them. The CDR3 nucleotides are TGTGCCAGCAGTCAAATAGCCACCGGGGAGCTGTTTTTT. Encoded protein: CASSQIATGELFF.

This clone was counted only a few times. This chain links TRBV14 with TRBJ2-5, with D perhaps TRBD2 (7 bases). The CDR3 has 18 residues. V was clipped by 2 bases and J by 5 bases, with 24 bases between them. In germline, CDR1 is SGHDN, CDR2 FVKESK. This chain's CDR3 is CASSQLWSGGGAGETQYF. The CDR3 DNA sequence: TGTGCCAGCAGCCAACTGTGGTCTGGAGGGGGGGCCGGCGAGACCCAGTACTTC.

In this sample, this clone turned up once. The V call is TRBV4-1, the J call TRBJ2-1, with 7 bases identical to TRBD1. Germline V gene sequence: CDR1 MGHRA, CDR2 YSYEKL. The CDR3 is 16 amino acids. The trim removed 2 bases at V and 8 bases at J, leaving 12 bases unmatched. This CDR3 is CASSQTKGQYVHEQFF. In DNA form, the CDR3 reads TGCGCCAGCAGCCAAACCAAGGGACAGTATGTTCATGAGCAGTTCTTC.

The rearrangement uses TRBV10-1 and TRBJ1-6, with a weak D call TRBD1 (6 bases). V was trimmed by 0 bases and J by 10 bases, leaving 10 bases between them. Per the germline V gene, CDR1 is WNHNN and CDR2 is SYGVQD (reference sequence). CDR3 length: 14 amino acids. DNA of the CDR3: TGCGCCAGCAGTGAGTCCCAGGGGAGATCACCCCTCCACTTT. Translated: CASSESQGRSPLHF.

The chain combines TRBV7-9 with TRBJ2-7; tentative D call: TRBD2 (5 bases). Between the trimmed V and J ends, which lost 4 bases and 4 bases, there was a span of 14 bases. In germline, CDR1 is SEHNR, CDR2 FQNEAQ (reference sequence). The length of the CDR3 is 14 residues. The CDR3 here is CASSSGSAAYEQYF. As DNA, the CDR3 is TGTGCCAGCAGCTCGGGGAGCGCAGCATACGAGCAGTACTTC.

This clone has just one count. The chain links TRBV5-1 to TRBJ1-4; TRBD1 might be the D (6 bases). Trimming removed 0 bases at V and 5 bases at J, with 14 bases between. Germline CDR1 SGHRS, CDR2 YFSETQ. The CDR3 length is 16 residues. CDR3 region: CASSLGSTGANEKLFF. CDR3 in DNA: TGCGCCAGCAGCTTGGGTTCGACAGGTGCCAATGAAAAACTGTTTTTT.

The V call is TRBV6-1, the J call TRBJ2-1; tentative D call: TRBD1 (6 bases). Looked up from germline, CDR1 is MNHNS and CDR2 is SASEGT. The V and J ends lost 4 bases and 0 bases respectively, with 10 bases between them. CDR3 length: 15 amino acids. The CDR3 coding sequence is TGTGCCAGCAGTGTTGACAGGAGCTCCTACAATGAGCAGTTCTTC. Its translation: CASSVDRSSYNEQFF.

The chain has TRBV28 and TRBJ2-7; D is unclear. CDR1 is MDHEN, CDR2 SYDVKM, per germline. The V gene lost 6 bases and the J gene lost 4 bases, with 16 bases spanning the gap. CDR3 length: 14 amino acids. The CDR3 bases are TGTGCCAGCAGACCACTCCCGCCAGGATACGAGCAGTACTTC. Protein product: CASRPLPPGYEQYF.

The table lists this clone with a few counts. The V gene is TRBV6-5, the J gene TRBJ1-6; the match to TRBD1 covers 7 bases. Germline V gives CDR1 MNHEY, CDR2 SVGAGI. The CDR3 runs 15 residues. The V and J ends lost 6 bases and 2 bases, in that order; junction bases with no gene match: 4. The CDR3 region has the DNA TGTGCCAGCAGCCGACAGGGACCCTATAATTCACCCCTCCACTTT. Its translation: CASSRQGPYNSPLHF.

This clone was detected once. Other DNA sequences in this specimen translate into the identical CDR3. The chain joins TRBV5-6 to TRBJ2-7; 7 nucleotides line up with TRBD1. V lost 4 bases to trimming and J lost 3 bases; unmatched junction nucleotides: 4. The CDR3 is 13 amino acids. Germline V CDR1 and CDR2: SGHDT, YYEEEE. This chain's CDR3 is CASSPGTVYEQYF. The CDR3 nucleotides are TGTGCCAGCAGCCCCGGGACAGTCTACGAGCAGTACTTC.

V usage is TRBV5-1 and J usage is TRBJ2-5, with 7 bases identical to TRBD1. Matching the DNA end better, TRBJ2-7 makes the J call doubtful. The CDR3 contains 15 residues. The V gene's germline CDR1 is SGHRS and CDR2 YFSETQ. In DNA form, the CDR3 reads TGCGCCAGCAGCTTGAACTCAGACAGGGCTAACGAGCAGTACTTC. This gives the protein CASSLNSDRANEQYF.

This chain uses TRBV5-4 with TRBJ1-2; D not certain. Per the germline V gene, CDR1 is SGHNT and CDR2 is YYREEE (reference sequence). The CDR3 contains 12 residues. Trimming shortened V by 9 bases and J by 3 bases, and 12 bases separated the two germline ends. CDR3 region: CAMGAMYYGYTF. Here the CDR3 DNA reads TGTGCCATGGGCGCCATGTACTATGGCTACACCTTC.

DNA of the CDR3: TGCAGCGTTGAAGGGGGGGAGACCTACGAGCAGTACTTC. The encoded protein is CSVEGGETYEQYF. The rearrangement links TRBV29-1 to TRBJ2-7, with D perhaps TRBD2 (6 bases). Germline CDR1 reads SQVTM; CDR2 reads ANQGSEA. The CDR3 consists of 13 residues. The germline V and J ends were trimmed by 1 base and 2 bases, with 9 bases remaining between them.

The chain recombines TRBV5-4 with TRBJ1-2, with D perhaps matching TRBD1 (6 bases). V gave up 2 bases and J gave up 4 bases, with 12 bases separating them. CDR3 size: 14 residues. Germline V gene sequence: CDR1 SGHNT, CDR2 YYREEE (reference sequence). CDR3 nucleotide sequence: TGTGCCAGCAGCTTCCCGGACAGCCCCTATGGCTACACCTTC. This sequence encodes CASSFPDSPYGYTF.

In nucleotides, the CDR3 is TGTGCCAGCAGCCCGCCTGGGACTAGCGGGAGGAGCTCCTACGAGCAGTACTTC. Translating it yields CASSPPGTSGRSSYEQYF. This rearrangement joins TRBV5-4 to TRBJ2-7; 15 bases are a match to TRBD2. The length of the CDR3 is 18 residues. Germline loops: CDR1 SGHNT, CDR2 YYREEE (reference sequence). V lost 4 bases and J lost 0; bases outside the gene matches: 8.

The genes are TRBV5-6 and TRBJ2-1; 7 nucleotides match TRBD2. In germline, CDR1 is SGHDT, CDR2 YYEEEE. V lost 6 bases and J lost 0; bases outside the gene matches: 9. This CDR3 region has 16 residues. As DNA, the CDR3 is TGTGCCAGCATGGGGGGGATGGGTAGCTCCTACAATGAGCAGTTCTTC. Protein sequence: CASMGGMGSSYNEQFF.

V gene TRBV30 combines with J gene TRBJ1-4, with 8 positions matching TRBD1. CDR3 length: 15 amino acids. With 3 bases clipped from V and 8 bases from J, the junction kept 11 bases outside the gene matches. Germline V gene lookup returns CDR1 GTSNPN and CDR2 SVGIG (reference sequence). The CDR3 coding sequence is TGTGCCTGGAGCCTTGTGACAGGGGTGTTCGAAAAACTGTTTTTT. The encoded protein is CAWSLVTGVFEKLFF.

This clone was seen only a few times. The chain combines TRBV27 with TRBJ1-2, with D unresolved. Germline lookup yields CDR1 MNHEY and CDR2 SMNVEV (reference sequence). V gave up 3 bases and J gave up 4 bases, with 12 bases separating them. The CDR3 is 14 residues long. The DNA for the CDR3 is TGTGCCAGCAGTTTTGGTACCAGCGGCTATGGCTACACCTTC. Its translation: CASSFGTSGYGYTF.